This is a list of T cell receptor beta chains from one sample in a study of cytomegalovirus exposure and HLA in healthy donors. Assay: immunoSEQ multiplex PCR; the TCRdb copy retains only in-frame clones and omits some. The sample has about 130,000 clones, less than 85% seen once; the top ten hold 1%. The sample taken for sequencing was PBMCs. These receptors all stem from a man in his forties in good health and CMV-seronegative. CDR3s include the opening cysteine and the closing phenylalanine or tryptophan. D genes are given only for firm matches. Clone size is not always given. Where it is, it says once, few, many or a class for expanded clones.

clone size | J gene | V gene | D gene | CDR3 protein | CDR3 DNA
- | TRBJ1-5 | TRBV6-5 | - | CASSSRGSQPQHF | TGTGCCAGCAGCTCCAGGGGTAGTCAGCCCCAGCATTTT
- | TRBJ2-1 | TRBV2 | - | CASRAESRGSDEQFF | TGTGCCAGCAGGGCGGAGTCTAGGGGCTCCGATGAGCAGTTCTTC
- | TRBJ2-5 | TRBV5-1 | TRBD2 | CASSLGSSGGQETQYF | TGCGCCAGCAGCTTGGGGTCTAGCGGGGGACAAGAGACCCAGTACTTC
- | TRBJ2-7 | TRBV27 | - | CASSLKGLGYEQYF | TGTGCCAGCAGTTTGAAGGGGTTAGGGTACGAGCAGTACTTC
- | TRBJ2-3 | TRBV19 | TRBD2 | CATLLAGTDTQYF | TGTGCCACCTTACTAGCGGGCACAGATACGCAGTATTTT
once | TRBJ2-3 | TRBV5-4 | - | CASSPTLASTDTQYF | TGTGCCAGCAGCCCCACCCTAGCAAGCACAGATACGCAGTATTTT
- | TRBJ1-2 | TRBV10-2 | - | CASSADSYYGYTF | TGCGCCAGCAGTGCCGACAGTTACTATGGCTACACCTTC
few | TRBJ2-7 | TRBV7-2 | - | CASSSNRFTYEQYF | TGTGCCAGCAGCTCTAACAGATTTACCTACGAGCAGTACTTC
- | TRBJ1-1 | TRBV30 | - | CAWSPRGGKAEAFF | TGTGCCTGGAGCCCTCGGGGGGGTAAGGCTGAAGCTTTCTTT
- | TRBJ2-2 | TRBV7-8 | TRBD1 | CASSIWTGITGELFF | TGTGCCAGCAGCATTTGGACAGGGATTACCGGGGAGCTGTTTTTT
- | TRBJ2-5 | TRBV28 | TRBD1 | CASRTGSQETQYF | TGTGCCAGCAGGACAGGGAGCCAAGAGACCCAGTACTTC
once | TRBJ2-5 | TRBV25-1 | - | CASSEFLGRARETQYF | TGTGCCAGCAGTGAATTTTTGGGCCGCGCCAGGGAGACCCAGTACTTC